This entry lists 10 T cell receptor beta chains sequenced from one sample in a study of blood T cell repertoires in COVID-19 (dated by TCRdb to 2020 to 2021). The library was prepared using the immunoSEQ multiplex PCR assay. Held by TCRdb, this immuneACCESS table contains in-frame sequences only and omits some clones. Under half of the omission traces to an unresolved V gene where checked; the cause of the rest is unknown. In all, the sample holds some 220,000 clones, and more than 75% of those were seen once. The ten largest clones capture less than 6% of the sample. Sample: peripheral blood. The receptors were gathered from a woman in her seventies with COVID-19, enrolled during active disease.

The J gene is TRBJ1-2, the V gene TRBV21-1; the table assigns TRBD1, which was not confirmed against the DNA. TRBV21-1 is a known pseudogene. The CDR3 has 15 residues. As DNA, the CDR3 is TGTGCCAGCAGCAAAGGGGACCAGGGGTTATGGGGCTACACCTTC. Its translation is CASSKGDQGLWGYTF.

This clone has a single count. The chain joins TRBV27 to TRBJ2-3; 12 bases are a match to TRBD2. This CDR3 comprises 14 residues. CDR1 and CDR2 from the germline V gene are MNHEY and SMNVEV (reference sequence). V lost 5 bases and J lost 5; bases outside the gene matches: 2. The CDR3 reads CASSPSGRVDTQYF. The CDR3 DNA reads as TGTGCCAGCAGTCCTAGCGGGAGGGTAGATACGCAGTATTTT.

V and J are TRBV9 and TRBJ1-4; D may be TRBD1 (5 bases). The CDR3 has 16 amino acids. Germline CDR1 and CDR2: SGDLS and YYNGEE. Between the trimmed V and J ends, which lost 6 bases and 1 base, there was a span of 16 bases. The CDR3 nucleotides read TGTGCCAGCACTCCCGGGGGGGGTGGAACTAATGAAAAACTGTTTTTT. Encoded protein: CASTPGGGGTNEKLFF.

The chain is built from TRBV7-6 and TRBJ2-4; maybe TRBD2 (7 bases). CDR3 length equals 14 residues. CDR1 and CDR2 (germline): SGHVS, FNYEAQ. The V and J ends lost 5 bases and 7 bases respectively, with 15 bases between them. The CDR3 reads CASSQGRDGNIQYF. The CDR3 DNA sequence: TGTGCCAGCAGCCAGGGGAGGGACGGGAACATTCAGTACTTC.

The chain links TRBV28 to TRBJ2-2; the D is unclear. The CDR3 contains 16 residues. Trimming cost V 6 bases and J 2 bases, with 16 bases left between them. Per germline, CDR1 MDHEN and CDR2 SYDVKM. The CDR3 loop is CASSLRLVGNTGELFF. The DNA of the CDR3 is TGTGCCAGCAGCTTGAGGCTAGTTGGTAACACCGGGGAGCTGTTTTTT. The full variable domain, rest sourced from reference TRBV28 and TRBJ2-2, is DVKVTQSSRYLVKRTGEKVFLECVQDMDHENMFWYRQDPGLGLRLIYFSYDVKMKEKGDIPEGYSVSREKKERFSLILESASTNQTSMYLCASSLRLVGNTGELFFGEGSRLTVL.

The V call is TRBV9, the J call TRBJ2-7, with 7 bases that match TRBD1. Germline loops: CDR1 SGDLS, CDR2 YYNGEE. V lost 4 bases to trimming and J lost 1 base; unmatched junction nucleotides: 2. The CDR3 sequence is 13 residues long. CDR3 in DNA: TGTGCCAGCAGCTCGGGACAGTCCTACGAGCAGTACTTC. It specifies CASSSGQSYEQYF.

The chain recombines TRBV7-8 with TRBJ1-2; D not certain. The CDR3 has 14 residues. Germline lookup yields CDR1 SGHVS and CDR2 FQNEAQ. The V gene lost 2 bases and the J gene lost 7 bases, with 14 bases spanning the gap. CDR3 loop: CASSLWEGSGGYTF. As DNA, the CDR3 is TGTGCCAGCAGCTTATGGGAGGGAAGCGGTGGCTACACCTTC.

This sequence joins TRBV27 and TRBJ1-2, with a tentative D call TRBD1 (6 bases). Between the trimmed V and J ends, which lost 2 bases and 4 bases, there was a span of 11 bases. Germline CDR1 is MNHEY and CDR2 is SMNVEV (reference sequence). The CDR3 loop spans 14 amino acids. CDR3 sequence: CASSLDRIGYGYTF. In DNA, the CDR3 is TGTGCCAGCAGTTTAGACAGGATAGGCTATGGCTACACCTTC.

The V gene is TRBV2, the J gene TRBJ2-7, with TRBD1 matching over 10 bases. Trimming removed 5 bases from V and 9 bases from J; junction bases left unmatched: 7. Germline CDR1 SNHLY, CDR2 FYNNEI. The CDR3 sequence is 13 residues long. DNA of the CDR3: TGTGCCAGCAGTTCCGGGACAGGGGCTGGGCAGTACTTC. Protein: CASSSGTGAGQYF. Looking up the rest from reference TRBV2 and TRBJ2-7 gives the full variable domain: EPEVTQTPSHQVTQMGQEVILRCVPISNHLYFYWYRQILGQKVEFLVSFYNNEISEKSEIFDDQFSVERPDGSNFTLKIRSTKLEDSAMYFCASSSGTGAGQYFGPGTRLTVT.

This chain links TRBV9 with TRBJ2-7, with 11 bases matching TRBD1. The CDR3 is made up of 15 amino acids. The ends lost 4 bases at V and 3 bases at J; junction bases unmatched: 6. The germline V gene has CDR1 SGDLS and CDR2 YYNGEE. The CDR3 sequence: CASSPGGTGGYEQYF. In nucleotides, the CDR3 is TGTGCCAGCAGCCCCGGGGGGACAGGGGGCTACGAGCAGTACTTC.